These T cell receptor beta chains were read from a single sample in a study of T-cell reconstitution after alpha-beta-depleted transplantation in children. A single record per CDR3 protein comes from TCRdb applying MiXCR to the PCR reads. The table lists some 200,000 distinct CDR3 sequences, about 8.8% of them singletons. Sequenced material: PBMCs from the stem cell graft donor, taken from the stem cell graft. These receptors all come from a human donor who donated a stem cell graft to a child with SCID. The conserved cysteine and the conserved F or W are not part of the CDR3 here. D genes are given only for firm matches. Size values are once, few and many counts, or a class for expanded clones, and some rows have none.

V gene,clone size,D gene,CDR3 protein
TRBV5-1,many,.,ASSYRFAGANVLT
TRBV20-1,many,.,SARVSSYNSPLH
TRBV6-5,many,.,ASTLWQGNQPQH
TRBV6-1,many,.,ASSRAGAGTEAF
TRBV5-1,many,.,ASSFGRADEQY
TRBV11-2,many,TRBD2,ASSFLGGLARKQETQY
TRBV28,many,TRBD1,ASSETGGAGNQPQH
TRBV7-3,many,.,ASSLNAGAYNEQF
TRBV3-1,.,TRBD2,ATCQDQASGGISGELF
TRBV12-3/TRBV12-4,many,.,ASNSQGLYEQY
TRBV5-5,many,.,ASSLRGNTDTQY
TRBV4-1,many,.,ASSQPGRMNTEAF
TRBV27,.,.,ASSSGWDYGYT
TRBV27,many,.,ASSLIGLGNTEAF
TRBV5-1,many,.,ASSLAEGGNNSPLH
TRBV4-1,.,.,ASSLGGRSNQPQH
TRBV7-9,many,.,ASSLRSDVEQF
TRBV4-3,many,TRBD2,ASSQDHGGGADTQY
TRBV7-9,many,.,ASSLQGTLH
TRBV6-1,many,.,ASSKSGLSNIQY
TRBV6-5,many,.,ASSPEGGAGQPQH
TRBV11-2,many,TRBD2,ASSPSRTSGGPDTQY
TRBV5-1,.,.,ASSTLGGGDTQY
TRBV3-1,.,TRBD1,AICLGVSTGGLGEKLF
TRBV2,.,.,ASKVTGADGYT
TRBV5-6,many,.,ASSLIGQGSYNEQF
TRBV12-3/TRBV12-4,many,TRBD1,ASSLTGSSGNTIY
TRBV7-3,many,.,ASSLRSGGAYNEQF
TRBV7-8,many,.,ASSLGEVTEAF